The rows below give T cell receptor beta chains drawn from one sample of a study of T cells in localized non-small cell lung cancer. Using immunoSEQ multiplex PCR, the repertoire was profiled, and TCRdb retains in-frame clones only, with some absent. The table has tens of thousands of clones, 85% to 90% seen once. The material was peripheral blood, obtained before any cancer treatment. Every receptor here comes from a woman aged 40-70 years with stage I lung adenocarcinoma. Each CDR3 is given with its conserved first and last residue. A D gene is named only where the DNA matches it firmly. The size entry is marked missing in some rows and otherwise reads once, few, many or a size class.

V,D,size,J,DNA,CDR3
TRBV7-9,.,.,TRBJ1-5,TGTGCCAGCAGCTTCAACAGGAATCAGCCCCAGCATTTT,CASSFNRNQPQHF
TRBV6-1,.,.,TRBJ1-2,TGTGCCAGCAGGGGCGACAGGTTCCTTGACTATGGCTACACCTTC,CASRGDRFLDYGYTF
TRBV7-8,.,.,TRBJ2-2,TGTGCCAGCAGCTTCAGGGTCAACACCGGGGAGCTGTTTTTT,CASSFRVNTGELFF
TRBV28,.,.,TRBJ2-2,TGTGCCAGCTTAGCACCGAACACCGGGGAGCTGTTTTTT,CASLAPNTGELFF
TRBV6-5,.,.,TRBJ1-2,TGTGCCAGCAGTGAAGGGACGGCCCCCCACACCTTC,CASSEGTAPHTF
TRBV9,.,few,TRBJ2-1,TGTGCCAGCAGCCCTCGGGGGGACAGAAACAATGAGCAGTTCTTC,CASSPRGDRNNEQFF
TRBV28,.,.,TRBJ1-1,TGTGCCAGCAGTTTGGGCAGGGTCGAGGAAGCTTTCTTT,CASSLGRVEEAFF
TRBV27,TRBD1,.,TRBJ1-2,TGTGCCAGCAGTTTACTGGGACAGGACGGCTACACCTTC,CASSLLGQDGYTF
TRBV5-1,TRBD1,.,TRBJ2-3,TGCGCCAGCAGCTTCGGGACAGGGGGTGGGGATACGCAGTATTTT,CASSFGTGGGDTQYF
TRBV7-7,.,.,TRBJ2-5,TGTGCCAGCAGCTTAATAAACGGGAATCAAGAGACCCAGTACTTC,CASSLINGNQETQYF
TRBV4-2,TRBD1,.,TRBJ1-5,TGTGCCAGCAGCCTCGGCACCGGGACAGCGAATCAGCCCCAGCATTTT,CASSLGTGTANQPQHF
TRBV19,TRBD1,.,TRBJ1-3,TGTGCCAGTAGTCGTACAGGGGGCCCGGCCTCTGGAAACACCATATATTTT,CASSRTGGPASGNTIYF
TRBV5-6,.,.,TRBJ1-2,TGTGCCAGCAGCCTGGGGGGCCAGCTATATGGCTACACCTTC,CASSLGGQLYGYTF
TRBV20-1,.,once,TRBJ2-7,TGCAGTGCTAAGGGCGGGGACGAGCAGTACTTC,CSAKGGDEQYF
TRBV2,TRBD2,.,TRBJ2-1,TGTGCCAGCATACTAGCGGGATCCCACAATGAGCAGTTCTTC,CASILAGSHNEQFF
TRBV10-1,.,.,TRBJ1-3,TGCGCCAGCAGTGATGGTCTCTACCTCTCTGGAAACACCATATATTTT,CASSDGLYLSGNTIYF
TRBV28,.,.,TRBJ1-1,TGTGCCACCTACTCGGGCTACACTGAAGCTTTCTTT,CATYSGYTEAFF
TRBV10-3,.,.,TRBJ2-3,TGTGCCATCAGTCAGGGGCAGGGGGGTGCAGATACGCAGTATTTT,CAISQGQGGADTQYF
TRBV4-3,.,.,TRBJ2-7,TGCGCCAGCAGCCAAAACTTCGCGTCCTACGAGCAGTACTTC,CASSQNFASYEQYF
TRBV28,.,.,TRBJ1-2,TGTGCCAGCAGTTCGGCTTCTATATCTGATTATGGCTACACCTTC,CASSSASISDYGYTF
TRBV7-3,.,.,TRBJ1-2,TGTGCCAGCAGTCCCACCGGGGCGGTCTATGGCTACACCTTC,CASSPTGAVYGYTF
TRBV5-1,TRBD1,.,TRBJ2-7,TGCGCCAGCAGCCCGAACGTGGACAGGGGAGCCTTAGGAGGCGAGCAGTACTTC,CASSPNVDRGALGGEQYF
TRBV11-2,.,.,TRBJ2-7,TGTGCCAGCAGGTCCGGACGGGAGCAGTACTTC,CASRSGREQYF
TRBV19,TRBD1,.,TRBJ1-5,TGTGCCAGTAGTCAACACCCTTCAATTACAGGGGAGAGTGGACAGCCCCAGCATTTT,CASSQHPSITGESGQPQHF
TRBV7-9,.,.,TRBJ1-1,TGTGCCAGCAGCTTTGGGGGGGAAACTGAAGCTTTCTTT,CASSFGGETEAFF
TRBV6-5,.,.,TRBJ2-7,TGTGCCAGCAGTTACTGGGGACAAGCCTACGAGCAGTACTTC,CASSYWGQAYEQYF
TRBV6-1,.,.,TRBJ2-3,TGTGCCAGCAGTGAAGCGCTTTCGGGGGATACGCAGTATTTT,CASSEALSGDTQYF
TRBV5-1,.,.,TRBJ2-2,TGCGCCAGCAGCAAACGGGAGACCACCGGGGAGCTGTTTTTT,CASSKRETTGELFF
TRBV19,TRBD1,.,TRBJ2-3,TGTGCCAGTAGTTCACAGGGGGCAGATACGCAGTATTTT,CASSSQGADTQYF
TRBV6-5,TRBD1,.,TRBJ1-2,TGTGCCAGCAGTAACGACAGGGGCGCCTATGGCTACACCTTC,CASSNDRGAYGYTF
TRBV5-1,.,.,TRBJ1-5,TGCGCCAGCAGCTTGGATGCAAATCAGCCCCAGCATTTT,CASSLDANQPQHF
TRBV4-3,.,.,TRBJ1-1,TGCGCCAGCAGCCAGGCTATGAACACTGAAGCTTTCTTT,CASSQAMNTEAFF
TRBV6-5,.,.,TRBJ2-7,TGTGCCAGCAGTTACGACGGGACGGAGACCTACGAGCAGTACTTC,CASSYDGTETYEQYF
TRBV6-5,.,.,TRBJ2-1,TGTGCCAGCAGTTACAACGGGGGCAGGGACAATGAGCAGTTCTTC,CASSYNGGRDNEQFF
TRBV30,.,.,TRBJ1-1,TGTGCCTGGAGTCCGCACAACACTGAAGCTTTCTTT,CAWSPHNTEAFF
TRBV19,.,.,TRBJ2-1,TGTGCCAGTAGTACCACCCTAGCGCCTAGGCAGTTCTTC,CASSTTLAPRQFF
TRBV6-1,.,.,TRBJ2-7,TGTGCCAGCAGCGGGGCGGGGACGAGACTCTACGAGCAGTACTTC,CASSGAGTRLYEQYF
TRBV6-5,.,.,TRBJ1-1,TGTGCCAGCAGGTATACAGGAGAGACTGAAGCTTTCTTT,CASRYTGETEAFF
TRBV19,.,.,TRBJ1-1,TGTGCCAGTAGTATAGAGGGACTCGCCCGGAACACTGAAGCTTTCTTT,CASSIEGLARNTEAFF
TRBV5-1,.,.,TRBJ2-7,TGCGCCAGCAGCAAGGACCCTGCGGGGGAGCAGTACTTC,CASSKDPAGEQYF
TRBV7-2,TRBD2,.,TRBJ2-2,TGTGCCAGCAGCTTATTTGGACTAGAGGGCGGGGAGCTGTTTTTT,CASSLFGLEGGELFF
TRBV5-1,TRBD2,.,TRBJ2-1,TGCGCCAGCAGCTTGGCTAGCGGGGGGGCCCCAACCTACAATGAGCAGTTCTTC,CASSLASGGAPTYNEQFF
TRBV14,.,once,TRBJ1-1,TGTGCCAGCAGCCCCTCCGGGTCGGCGAACACTGAAGCTTTCTTT,CASSPSGSANTEAFF
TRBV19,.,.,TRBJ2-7,TGTGCCAGTAGTATTGCCGGGGCCTACGAGCAGTACTTC,CASSIAGAYEQYF
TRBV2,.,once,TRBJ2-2,TGTGCCAGCAGTAGCTCTAACACCGGGGAGCTGTTTTTT,CASSSSNTGELFF
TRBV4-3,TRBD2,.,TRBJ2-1,TGCGCCAGCAGCCAAGATTTACGGCGAGCGGGAGGGCCGGGCACCTACAATGAGCAGTTCTTC,CASSQDLRRAGGPGTYNEQFF
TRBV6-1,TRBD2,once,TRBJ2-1,TGTGCCAGCAGTGAACTAGCGGGGGGGTTTAATGAGCAGTTCTTC,CASSELAGGFNEQFF
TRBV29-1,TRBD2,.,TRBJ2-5,TGCAGCGTTTGGGTAGCGGGGGAGCAAGAGACCCAGTACTTC,CSVWVAGEQETQYF
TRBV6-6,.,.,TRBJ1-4,TGTGCCAGCAGCGACGGGTTTAATGAAAAACTGTTTTTT,CASSDGFNEKLFF
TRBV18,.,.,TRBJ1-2,TGTGCCAGCTCACCATTAGGTGGGGACTATGGCTACACCTTC,CASSPLGGDYGYTF
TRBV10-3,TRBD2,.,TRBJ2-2,TGTGCCATCAGTGCGGCCGGGACTAGCGGGAGAGTGGGGGAGCTGTTTTTT,CAISAAGTSGRVGELFF
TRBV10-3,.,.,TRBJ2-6,TGTGCCATCAGTGACCCAGGGGACCCCTCTGGGGCCAACGTCCTGACTTTC,CAISDPGDPSGANVLTF
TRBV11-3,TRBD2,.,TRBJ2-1,TGTGCCAGCAGTCGAACTTTAGCGGGAGCGTACAATGAGCAGTTCTTC,CASSRTLAGAYNEQFF
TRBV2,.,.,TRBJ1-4,TGTGCCAGCAGTGAAGTCACGGCCAATGAAAAACTGTTTTTT,CASSEVTANEKLFF
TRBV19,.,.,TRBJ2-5,TGTGCCAGTAGTACTCAAGGGGAGACCCAGTACTTC,CASSTQGETQYF
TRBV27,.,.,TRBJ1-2,TGTGCCAGCAGTTTGGTAAAGGAGGACTATGGCTACACCTTC,CASSLVKEDYGYTF
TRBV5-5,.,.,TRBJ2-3,TGTGCCAGCAGCTTGGTGGATACGCAGTATTTT,CASSLVDTQYF
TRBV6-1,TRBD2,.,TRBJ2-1,TGTGCCAGCAGTGTACGACTAGCGGGGGGGTACGAGCAGTTCTTC,CASSVRLAGGYEQFF
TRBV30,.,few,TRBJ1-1,TGTGCCTGGAGTCTCGGGATAGCTTTCTTT,CAWSLGIAFF
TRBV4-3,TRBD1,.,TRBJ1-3,TGCGCCAGCAGCCAAGAGTATGAACTGGAGGACAGGGAAGGTCATTCCTTT,CASSQEYELEDREGHSF